Listed below are T cell receptor beta chains from one sample, sequenced in a study of blood T cell repertoires in COVID-19. The protocol was immunoSEQ multiplex PCR, while the TCRdb copy is restricted to in-frame clones and leaves out a portion. The sample lists over 150,000 clones, about 79% occurring once. The sequenced sample consisted of peripheral blood. The origin of the receptors is a woman between 55 and 75 years old with acute or convalescent COVID-19. Each CDR3 is given with its conserved first and last residue. Each record gives: V gene, J gene, CDR3 protein.

V gene: TRBV2; J gene: TRBJ1-5; CDR3 protein: CASLSGGGGNQPQHF
V gene: TRBV7-6; J gene: TRBJ2-1; CDR3 protein: CASSPTGGNYNEQFF
V gene: TRBV2; J gene: TRBJ1-5; CDR3 protein: CASSWDRNQPQHF
V gene: TRBV21-1; J gene: TRBJ1-4; CDR3 protein: CASSRDRGTEKLFF
V gene: TRBV6-1; J gene: TRBJ1-1; CDR3 protein: CASSEDRGGTEAFF
V gene: TRBV27; J gene: TRBJ2-7; CDR3 protein: CASSGYGGAYEQYF
V gene: TRBV30; J gene: TRBJ2-1; CDR3 protein: CAWISDEQFF
V gene: TRBV10-1; J gene: TRBJ1-1; CDR3 protein: CASSGSGGAEAFF
V gene: TRBV5-5; J gene: TRBJ2-7; CDR3 protein: CASSFSPYEQYF
V gene: TRBV5-1; J gene: TRBJ2-7; CDR3 protein: CASSLEGGWGYEQYF
V gene: TRBV11-2; J gene: TRBJ2-2; CDR3 protein: CASSLSGGTNTGELFF
V gene: TRBV29-1; J gene: TRBJ1-1; CDR3 protein: CSVEVPGQVNTEAFF
V gene: TRBV5-1; J gene: TRBJ2-1; CDR3 protein: CASSLDAGQVFDEQFF
V gene: TRBV30; J gene: TRBJ1-4; CDR3 protein: CAWSPGVDEKLFF
V gene: TRBV18; J gene: TRBJ2-6; CDR3 protein: CASSPSTGGSGANVLTF
V gene: TRBV19; J gene: TRBJ2-3; CDR3 protein: CASTPGSSTDTQYF
V gene: TRBV28; J gene: TRBJ2-6; CDR3 protein: CASSSRGPGANVLTF
V gene: TRBV30; J gene: TRBJ1-2; CDR3 protein: CAWSLVPGLGGGGYGYTF
V gene: TRBV6-2/TRBV6-3; J gene: TRBJ1-1; CDR3 protein: CASSRRDRLNTEAFF
V gene: TRBV6-5; J gene: TRBJ1-1; CDR3 protein: CASSRTGIRNTEAFF
V gene: TRBV5-1; J gene: TRBJ2-6; CDR3 protein: CASSLTWDRASGANVLTF
V gene: TRBV4-1; J gene: TRBJ2-1; CDR3 protein: CASSFQGRDNNEQFF
V gene: TRBV30; J gene: TRBJ1-6; CDR3 protein: CAWSGQGHSYNSPLHF
V gene: TRBV4-1; J gene: TRBJ1-5; CDR3 protein: CASSQDQAQPQHF
V gene: TRBV29-1; J gene: TRBJ1-1; CDR3 protein: CSVETVLNTEAFF
V gene: TRBV2; J gene: TRBJ1-3; CDR3 protein: CASSLNRGQSGNTIYF
V gene: TRBV6-5; J gene: TRBJ1-1; CDR3 protein: CASSYLQGFAEAFF
V gene: TRBV28; J gene: TRBJ1-2; CDR3 protein: CASSSWSPSGRANYGYTF
V gene: TRBV19; J gene: TRBJ2-2; CDR3 protein: CASAGQGGRELFF
V gene: TRBV19; J gene: TRBJ1-5; CDR3 protein: CASSTPGDRISNQPQHF
V gene: TRBV2; J gene: TRBJ1-3; CDR3 protein: CASSRQGGKGNTIYF
V gene: TRBV7-9; J gene: TRBJ2-7; CDR3 protein: CASSSRGQDGGQYF
V gene: TRBV15; J gene: TRBJ1-5; CDR3 protein: CATSSTPSGGNQPQHF
V gene: TRBV7-9; J gene: TRBJ2-1; CDR3 protein: CASSLVLAGGNEQFF
V gene: TRBV3-1/TRBV3-2; J gene: TRBJ2-1; CDR3 protein: CASSQSSGGTQFF
V gene: TRBV5-1; J gene: TRBJ1-2; CDR3 protein: CASSLDRDGYTF
V gene: TRBV7-9; J gene: TRBJ1-5; CDR3 protein: CASSSTSGNQPQHF
V gene: TRBV7-8; J gene: TRBJ2-1; CDR3 protein: CASSSRLAGGPYNEQFF
V gene: TRBV5-1; J gene: TRBJ2-1; CDR3 protein: CASRPTSGGSLDEQFF
V gene: TRBV7-2; J gene: TRBJ2-2; CDR3 protein: CASSLGAPGTGELFF
V gene: TRBV6-1; J gene: TRBJ1-1; CDR3 protein: CASSERAGVLSKAFF
V gene: TRBV5-1; J gene: TRBJ2-6; CDR3 protein: CASNGLAGSGANVLTF
V gene: TRBV2; J gene: TRBJ1-3; CDR3 protein: CASRGQGTGNTIYF
V gene: TRBV3-1/TRBV3-2; J gene: TRBJ2-2; CDR3 protein: CASSQEGGGGELFF
V gene: TRBV19; J gene: TRBJ1-2; CDR3 protein: CASSAFHYRGPPYGYTF
V gene: TRBV30; J gene: TRBJ2-2; CDR3 protein: CAWSVTSGLMNTGELFF
V gene: TRBV30; J gene: TRBJ1-2; CDR3 protein: CAWTSSNRGRVYGYTF
V gene: TRBV27; J gene: TRBJ2-1; CDR3 protein: CASSRPGLAGTNEQFF
V gene: TRBV30; J gene: TRBJ1-1; CDR3 protein: CAWRAGQSNTEAFF
V gene: TRBV28; J gene: TRBJ1-5; CDR3 protein: CASSLWDIRVNQPQHF
V gene: TRBV11-2; J gene: TRBJ1-5; CDR3 protein: CASSSTGGNQPQHF
V gene: TRBV7-9; J gene: TRBJ2-3; CDR3 protein: CASSLFWKSGGRLADTQYF
V gene: TRBV19; J gene: TRBJ2-7; CDR3 protein: CASAPGRGLELWEQYF